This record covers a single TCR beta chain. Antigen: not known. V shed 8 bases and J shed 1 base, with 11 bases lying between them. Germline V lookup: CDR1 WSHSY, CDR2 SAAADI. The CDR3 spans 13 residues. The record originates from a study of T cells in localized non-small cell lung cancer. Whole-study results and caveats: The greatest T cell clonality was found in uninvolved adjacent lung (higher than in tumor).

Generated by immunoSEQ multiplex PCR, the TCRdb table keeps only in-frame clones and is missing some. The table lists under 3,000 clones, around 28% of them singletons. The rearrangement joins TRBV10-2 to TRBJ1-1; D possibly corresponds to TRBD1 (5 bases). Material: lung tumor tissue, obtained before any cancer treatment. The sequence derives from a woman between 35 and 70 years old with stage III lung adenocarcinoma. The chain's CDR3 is CASAWGGNTEAFF. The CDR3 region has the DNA TGCGCCAGCGCTTGGGGGGGGAACACTGAAGCTTTCTTT.